This is a list of T cell receptor beta chains from one sample in a study of blood T cell repertoires in COVID-19. TCRdb's table, derived via immunoSEQ multiplex PCR, lists solely in-frame clones and lacks some. In the table there are about 98,000 clones, 80% to 90% of which are singletons. The sequenced material came from peripheral blood. These TCRs come from a man aged 40-49 years with active or convalescent COVID-19. The CDR3 runs from the conserved cysteine through the conserved F or W. The order of the fields is D gene, clone size, J gene, V gene, CDR3 protein, CDR3 DNA. D genes are given only for firm matches. The size of a clone is reported for some rows only, either as once, few or many, or as a class for expanded clones.

>TRBD1|NA|TRBJ1-1|TRBV7-9
CASRDGQAATEAFF
TGTGCCAGCAGAGACGGACAGGCGGCCACTGAAGCTTTCTTT
>NA|NA|TRBJ1-1|TRBV5-1
CASSSKPNTEAFF
TGCGCCAGCAGCTCTAAGCCGAACACTGAAGCTTTCTTT
>NA|once|TRBJ2-1|TRBV2
CASSDRVHEQFF
TGTGCCAGCAGTGACAGGGTGCATGAGCAGTTCTTC
>NA|NA|TRBJ1-3|TRBV6-6
CALGGEGNTIYF
TGTGCCCTCGGCGGGGAAGGAAACACCATATATTTT
>NA|NA|TRBJ2-1|TRBV28
CASSFMGGGESNEQFF
TGTGCCAGCAGTTTTATGGGGGGGGGCGAGAGTAATGAGCAGTTCTTC
>NA|NA|TRBJ2-7|TRBV21-1
CASSKLGGSTPIYEQYF
TGTGCCAGCAGCAAGCTAGGGGGATCAACCCCGATCTACGAGCAGTACTTC
>NA|NA|TRBJ1-1|TRBV9
CASSSPDSMNTEAFF
TGTGCCAGCAGCTCCCCGGACAGCATGAACACTGAAGCTTTCTTT
>TRBD2|NA|TRBJ2-1|TRBV9
CASSVTLGTSGVGNEQFF
TGTGCCAGCAGCGTTACTCTCGGGACTAGCGGGGTCGGGAATGAGCAGTTCTTC
>TRBD1|NA|TRBJ1-6|TRBV15
CATSREGTGGTYNSPLHF
TGTGCCACCAGCAGAGAGGGAACAGGGGGTACCTATAATTCACCCCTCCACTTT
>NA|NA|TRBJ1-6|TRBV5-4
CASSLVGPVDSPLHF
TGTGCCAGCAGCTTGGTGGGGCCCGTCGATTCACCCCTCCACTTT
>NA|few|TRBJ2-7|TRBV6-6
CASSDGGQVQYF
TGTGCCAGCAGCGACGGAGGCCAAGTTCAGTACTTC
>TRBD1|few|TRBJ2-6|TRBV7-9
CASSTGVHSGANVLTF
TGTGCCAGCAGTACAGGGGTCCACTCTGGGGCCAACGTCCTGACTTTC
>TRBD2|NA|TRBJ2-2|TRBV11-2
CASSAKRGANTGELFF
TGTGCCAGCAGCGCGAAGCGGGGGGCGAACACCGGGGAGCTGTTTTTT
>NA|NA|TRBJ2-1|TRBV21-1
CASSKEGPGIGQFF
TGTGCCAGCAGCAAAGAAGGACCGGGAATTGGGCAGTTCTTC
>NA|NA|TRBJ1-1|TRBV3-1/TRBV3-2
CASSQAKNTEAFF
TGTGCCAGCAGCCAAGCTAAAAACACTGAAGCTTTCTTT
>TRBD1|NA|TRBJ1-2|TRBV5-1
CASSLDGTGEGYTF
TGCGCCAGCAGCTTGGACGGGACAGGGGAAGGCTACACCTTC
>NA|NA|TRBJ2-5|TRBV3-1/TRBV3-2
CASSLSGGETQYF
TGTGCCAGCAGCCTAAGCGGCGGGGAGACCCAGTACTTC
>TRBD2|NA|TRBJ2-2|TRBV29-1
CSVEPSGAVGGELFF
TGCAGCGTTGAGCCCAGCGGGGCGGTCGGCGGGGAGCTGTTTTTT
>NA|NA|TRBJ1-5|TRBV9
CASSPRGDNQPQHF
TGTGCCAGCAGCCCCCGGGGGGACAATCAGCCCCAGCATTTT
>NA|NA|TRBJ1-1|TRBV3-1/TRBV3-2
CASSQSLNTEAFF
TGTGCCAGCAGCCAGAGCCTGAACACTGAAGCTTTCTTT
>TRBD2|NA|TRBJ2-1|TRBV5-6
CASSWGEGNEQFF
TGTGCCAGCAGCTGGGGGGAGGGAAATGAGCAGTTCTTC
>NA|NA|TRBJ2-3|TRBV19
CASSGRLVTDTQYF
TGTGCCAGTAGTGGAAGACTAGTTACAGATACGCAGTATTTT
>TRBD1|NA|TRBJ1-5|TRBV12-3/TRBV12-4
CASSQGAGQPQHF
TGTGCCAGCAGCCAGGGGGCGGGACAGCCCCAGCATTTT
>TRBD1|NA|TRBJ1-2|TRBV14
CASSYTGEWYGYTF
TGTGCCAGCAGCTACACAGGGGAATGGTATGGCTACACCTTC
>TRBD1|NA|TRBJ1-4|TRBV7-9
CASRQGASTNEKLFF
TGTGCCAGCCGACAGGGGGCGTCGACTAATGAAAAACTGTTTTTT
>NA|NA|TRBJ1-1|TRBV19
CASQNIRQGRITEAFF
TGTGCCAGCCAGAATATTAGGCAGGGCAGGATCACTGAAGCTTTCTTT
>NA|NA|TRBJ2-3|TRBV7-2
CASSLAQGDTQYF
TGTGCCAGCAGCTTAGCGCAGGGTGATACGCAGTATTTT
>NA|NA|TRBJ1-2|TRBV7-9
CASSLSGLENYGYTF
TGTGCCAGCAGCCTTTCAGGGTTGGAAAACTATGGCTACACCTTC
>TRBD2|NA|TRBJ2-7|TRBV11-2
CASSLTTSGGPSSSYEQYF
TGTGCCAGCAGCTTGACGACTAGCGGGGGGCCCTCCAGCTCCTACGAGCAGTACTTC
>TRBD2|NA|TRBJ2-7|TRBV5-1
CASSLAAGVTYEQYF
TGCGCCAGCAGCTTGGCAGCGGGGGTCACCTACGAGCAGTACTTC
>TRBD1|NA|TRBJ1-1|TRBV10-3
CAITQTGLNTEAFF
TGTGCCATCACCCAGACAGGGCTGAACACTGAAGCTTTCTTT
>TRBD1|NA|TRBJ1-5|TRBV2
CASSAGTGNQPQHF
TGTGCCAGCAGCGCCGGGACAGGGAACCAGCCCCAGCATTTT
>NA|NA|TRBJ1-4|TRBV6-1
CASSEGQLQIEKLFF
TGTGCCAGCAGTGAAGGACAGCTTCAAATTGAAAAACTGTTTTTT
>NA|NA|TRBJ2-2|TRBV7-9
CASSFGGSTGELFF
TGTGCCAGCAGCTTTGGGGGGTCCACCGGGGAGCTGTTTTTT
>NA|NA|TRBJ2-1|TRBV6-5
CASRFGSRVDEQFF
TGTGCCAGCAGATTCGGGAGCAGGGTGGATGAGCAGTTCTTC
>TRBD1|once|TRBJ2-5|TRBV6-2/TRBV6-3
CASSYQPGQSMGTQYF
TGTGCCAGCAGTTACCAACCGGGACAGAGTATGGGGACCCAGTACTTC
>NA|NA|TRBJ2-7|TRBV7-2
CASSFPGPYEQYF
TGTGCCAGCAGCTTTCCAGGTCCCTACGAGCAGTACTTC
>TRBD1|NA|TRBJ1-6|TRBV19
CASSPTGGAGNSPLHF
TGTGCCAGTAGTCCCACAGGGGGCGCGGGTAATTCACCCCTCCACTTT